Described below is a single T cell receptor (beta chain) sequence and its context. Its antigen is as yet unknown. The sample contains more than one DNA sequence encoding this CDR3. The CDR3 is 14 residues long. Trimming shortened V by 0 bases and J by 1 base, and 7 bases separated the two germline ends. CDR1 is SGHRS, CDR2 YFSETQ, per germline. The source of the sample is a study of beta chain features in type 1 diabetes. Expressed TCRB transcripts were sequenced because the isolated RNA had all been reverse transcribed beforehand. TCRdb keeps only in-frame clones here, not all; method: immunoSEQ multiplex PCR. Seen here are over 150,000 clones, less than 9.5% observed once, and the top ten hold roughly 1%. Each of the CD4+ naive, central memory, regulatory and stem cell-like memory populations was sorted via CD45RO/CCR7/CD25/CD127/CD95/CD27. Study findings and constraints: HLA influence on TCRB rearrangement stayed unresolved here. TCRB repertoires of naive, central memory and Treg cells appeared more similar among patients than among healthy donors. TCRB CDR3 length was moderately but significantly reduced in all four CD4+ subsets of Type 1 diabetes patients. With patients and controls alike, PCR might favor shorter templates to an equal degree.

The J gene is TRBJ1-1, the V gene TRBV5-1, with D hard to call. This receptor was identified in a woman in her forties with type 1 diabetes. Sequencing was performed on central memory CD4+ T cells from blood. CDR3 sequence (DNA): TGCGCCAGCAGCTTGGTGGCAGGGAACACTGAAGCTTTCTTT. Its translation is CASSLVAGNTEAFF. The variable domain in full, with the rest retrieved from reference TRBV5-1 and TRBJ1-1, is KAGVTQTPRYLIKTRGQQVTLSCSPISGHRSVSWYQQTPGQGLQFLFEYFSETQRNKGNFPGRFSGRQFSNSRSEMNVSTLELGDSALYLCASSLVAGNTEAFFGQGTRLTVV.